This paragraph reports one T cell receptor (beta chain). Profiling relied on immunoSEQ multiplex PCR, and the TCRdb table lists in-frame clones only, not all of them. Among about 180,000 clones listed, roughly 80% were seen once. This specimen belongs to a study of blood T cell repertoires in COVID-19. Turning to the study itself: T cells, B-cell-depleted T cells, or PBMCs provided the cDNA or gDNA that served as material.

The study drew participants aged about 18 to 95 years from roughly 25 US areas. The V end lost 9 bases, the J end lost 2 bases, and 15 bases lay between the germline ends. The CDR3 runs to 14 residues. Germline assignment: CDR1 MNHEY and CDR2 SVGAGI. The source of this sequence is a man aged 55 to 70 who had been exposed to COVID-19. Material for sequencing was PBMCs or T cells enriched from blood (not recorded which). The chain joins TRBV6-5 to TRBJ2-3; D may be TRBD2 (5 bases). The CDR3 coding sequence is TGTGCCAGTAAAAGTCCAGGACTCACAGATACGCAGTATTTT. Translation gives CASKSPGLTDTQYF.